The 12 T cell receptor beta chains below were found in one sample sequenced in a study of T cell changes during pregnancy in multiple sclerosis. TCRdb keeps only in-frame clones here, not all; method: immunoSEQ multiplex PCR. Of tens of thousands of clones listed, over 85% are singletons. Sequenced material: peripheral blood, taken in the first trimester of pregnancy. Receptors originate from a female donor with multiple sclerosis, enrolled in a pregnancy study.

The chain links TRBV7-9 to TRBJ2-1, with D perhaps matching TRBD2 (5 bases). The CDR3 runs 18 residues. V shed 1 base and J shed 0 bases, with 16 bases lying between them. Germline-derived CDR1 and CDR2 are SEHNR and FQNEAQ (reference sequence). The CDR3 bases are TGTGCCAGCAGCTTAGTTCTCCGCGGGCTAAGCTCCTACAATGAGCAGTTCTTC. It translates to CASSLVLRGLSSYNEQFF.

The chain joins TRBV2 to TRBJ1-2; the D is unclear. V was clipped by 3 bases and J by 4 bases, with 9 bases between them. Germline assignment: CDR1 SNHLY and CDR2 FYNNEI. The CDR3 sequence is 13 residues long. CDR3 in DNA: TGTGCCAGCAGTGAGGAGGGTTTCTATGGCTACACCTTC. Amino acids: CASSEEGFYGYTF.

CDR3 in amino acids: CASSSSGTSDRGTQYF. The CDR3, as DNA: TGTGCCAGCAGTTCCTCCGGGACTAGCGATCGGGGGACCCAGTACTTC. The chain is built from TRBV7-3 and TRBJ2-5; 10 bases match TRBD2. Losses at the gene ends were 6 bases for V and 7 bases for J; bases not matched to a gene: 14. CDR1 and CDR2 (germline): SGHTA, FQGTGA. The CDR3 loop spans 16 amino acids.

This clone has a single count. The chain has TRBV4-1 and TRBJ2-1; 7 nucleotides line up with TRBD2. This CDR3 region has 16 residues. The V and J ends lost 5 bases and 4 bases, in that order; junction bases with no gene match: 11. Germline CDR1 and CDR2: MGHRA and YSYEKL. CDR3 residues: CASSFQLADRYNEQFF. The CDR3 DNA follows: TGCGCCAGCAGCTTTCAGCTAGCGGACCGGTACAATGAGCAGTTCTTC.

This clone came up once. This chain uses TRBV9 with TRBJ2-1; 9 bases fit TRBD1. J gave up 3 bases and V 4 bases, and 8 bases lay outside the gene matches. CDR3 length: 16 amino acids. Germline V gene data show CDR1 as SGDLS and CDR2 as YYNGEE. CDR3 nucleotides: TGTGCCAGCAGCCCCTCGGGACAGGGATTCTACAATGAGCAGTTCTTC. It encodes CASSPSGQGFYNEQFF.

The genes are TRBV11-2 and TRBJ1-2; 7 bases map to TRBD1. V shed 0 bases, J shed 2 bases, and the junction held 3 bases outside the gene matches. The CDR3 is 15 residues long. Germline V CDR1 and CDR2: SGHAT, FQNNGV. This chain's CDR3 is CASSLESGGNYGYTF. The CDR3 DNA sequence: TGTGCCAGCAGCTTAGAGTCAGGGGGAAACTATGGCTACACCTTC.

In DNA form, the CDR3 reads TGTGCCTGGAGTCTACTAGCGGGAGCCGGCAATGAGCAGTTCTTC. As protein: CAWSLLAGAGNEQFF. The chain combines TRBV30 with TRBJ2-1; TRBD2 matches 11 bases. Germline trimming cut 2 bases from V and 6 bases from J; bases unmatched to any gene: 6. Germline CDR1 and CDR2: GTSNPN and SVGIG (reference sequence). The CDR3 runs to 15 residues.

This chain joins TRBV7-9 and TRBJ1-2; TRBD1 aligns across 9 bases. The junction had 14 bases not matched to a gene; V was cut back by 5 bases and J by 7 bases. Germline V gene lookup returns CDR1 SEHNR and CDR2 FQNEAQ (reference sequence). CDR3 length: 16 residues. CDR3 coding DNA: TGTGCCAGCAGCCTGGACCGGGACAGGGATTATGGTGGCTACACCTTC. Amino acids: CASSLDRDRDYGGYTF.

The chain links TRBV5-5 to TRBJ1-4; 10 bases align to TRBD1. The V segment lost 3 bases and the J segment 4 bases; nucleotides outside the gene matches: 9. The CDR3 is 17 residues long. Germline V gene data show CDR1 as SGHKS and CDR2 as YYEKEE (reference sequence). In DNA, the CDR3 is TGTGCCAGCAGCTACCGGGACAGGGGCCATAATAATGAAAAACTGTTTTTT. Translation gives CASSYRDRGHNNEKLFF.

The genes are TRBV4-3 and TRBJ2-3; 8 bases agree with TRBD1. V lost 0 bases to trimming and J lost 3 bases; unmatched junction nucleotides: 8. The length of the CDR3 is 17 residues. The germline gives CDR1 LGHNA, CDR2 YSLEER. CDR3 residues: CASSQERQGAGTDTQYF. The CDR3 DNA follows: TGCGCCAGCAGCCAAGAGAGGCAGGGGGCAGGGACAGATACGCAGTATTTT.

The chain's CDR3 is CASSLKAGWYNEQFF. In DNA, the CDR3 is TGTGCCAGCAGTCTGAAGGCGGGATGGTACAATGAGCAGTTCTTC. V gene TRBV6-6 combines with J gene TRBJ2-1, with D perhaps matching TRBD2 (6 bases). V gave up 5 bases and J gave up 4 bases, with 15 bases separating them. This CDR3 is 15 amino acids long. Germline-derived CDR1 and CDR2 are MNHNY and SVGAGI (reference sequence).

The rearrangement links TRBV7-2 to TRBJ2-5; 9 nucleotides agree with TRBD1. The CDR3 totals 17 residues. V shed 5 bases and J 5 bases; nucleotides not matched to a gene: 15. Germline CDR1 is SGHTA and CDR2 is FQGNSA. CDR3 amino acids: CASSLRTGALTLETQYF. The CDR3 nucleotides are TGTGCCAGCAGCCTACGGACAGGGGCCTTGACTTTGGAGACCCAGTACTTC.